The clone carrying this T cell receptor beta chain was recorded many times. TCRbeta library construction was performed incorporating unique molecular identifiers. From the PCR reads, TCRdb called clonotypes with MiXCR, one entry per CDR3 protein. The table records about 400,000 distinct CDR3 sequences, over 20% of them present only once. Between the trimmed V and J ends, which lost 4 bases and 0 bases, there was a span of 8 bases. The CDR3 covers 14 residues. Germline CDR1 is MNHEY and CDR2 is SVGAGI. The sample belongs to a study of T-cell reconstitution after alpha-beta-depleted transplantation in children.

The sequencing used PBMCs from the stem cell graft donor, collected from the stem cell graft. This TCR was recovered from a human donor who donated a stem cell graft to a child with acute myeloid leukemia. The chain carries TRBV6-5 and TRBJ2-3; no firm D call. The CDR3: CASSLRASTDTQYF. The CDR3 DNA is TGTGCCAGCAGTTTACGGGCAAGCACAGATACGCAGTATTTT.